The subject of this entry is one T cell receptor beta chain. It has no known antigen specificity. One base away there is no much larger clone; base qualities are not given. The library was generated by the immunoSEQ multiplex PCR assay. The published analysis was carried out like this. A statistical classification framework was built to diagnose cytomegalovirus status from the catalog of TCR beta chain sequences. The immuneACCESS repertoire file appears here via TCRdb, limited to in-frame rearrangements. These files lack a portion of the clones; in checked studies, under half of the deficit traces to unresolved V genes, and the cause of the others is not known. V and J calls and clone size come straight from that table; D and trimming were deduced from the DNA. This sample comprises 90,000 to 150,000 clones, roughly 90% of them detected only once. The ten largest clones capture over 6% of the sample.

The donors belonged to the validation cohort of 90 to 150 subjects, which was separate from the approximately 700-subject first cohort. These data come from a study of cytomegalovirus exposure and HLA in healthy donors listed by TCRdb under 2017. Describing the broader study: According to a later analysis, one platform produced both the roughly 110 validation repertoires and the 730 or so repertoires of the first cohort. The study aimed to test whether signatures of past pathogen exposure could be identified by cataloging public T cell receptors. Along with the approximately 650-subject first cohort, a separate validation cohort of roughly 110 different subjects was used. To predict cytomegalovirus infection status, the study combined high-throughput TCR immunosequencing, statistical association of individual TCRs with disease status, and machine learning.

The study at large found these results: Most TCR sequences were observed very rarely across donors, whereas some public TCRs were present in many individuals. A later analysis had no HLA typing for the validation cohort, so co-occurrence there was scored across all 120 or so repertoires. The classifier was reported to diagnose cytomegalovirus status with high specificity and sensitivity in both the original and validation cohorts. In the study, some 180 TCR beta chains were listed as associated with cytomegalovirus. According to the authors, the approach could potentially be generalized to other disease states and immunological phenotypes. A later analysis found that TCRs clustered in the first cohort also tended to co-occur in the roughly 110 validation repertoires, with 90% to 95% of cluster scores above 0. Three of the identified cytomegalovirus-associated TCR beta chains were confirmed in vitro to be specific for cytomegalovirus antigens.

This clonotype originated in a woman aged 18-29 years in good health and CMV-seropositive. The sequenced sample was PBMCs.

The CDR3 corresponds to CASSQERHGVCCNEQFF. The sequenced DNA: TGCGCCAGCAGCCAAGAACGTCATGGAGTCTGCTGCAATGAGCAGTTCTTC. Recombination linked TRBV4-1 to TRBJ2-1; too little of a D gene remains to name it. The germline V gene gives CDR1 as MGHRA and CDR2 as YSYEKL. V is shortened by 0 bases, J by 6 bases, and the region joining them spans 18 bases. Its CDR3 holds 17 amino acids, cysteine through phenylalanine. Solely the CDR3 DNA is kept, with 51 bases framed from the first base.